This T cell receptor beta chain was obtained from a study of identical twins. Regarding the study as a whole: It was possible that invariant MAIT and iNKT cells partly confounded the zero-insertion analyses. Weaker excess twin sharing was observed in beta out-of-frame sequences.

V lost 2 bases and J 4 bases, leaving 12 bases between the germline ends. The CDR3 sequence is 15 residues long. Per the germline V gene, CDR1 is SGHTA and CDR2 is FQGNSA. With template switching, a universal primer site was added, and the cDNA carried unique molecular identifiers. A single record per CDR3 protein comes from TCRdb applying MiXCR to the 5' RACE reads. The sample has around 370,000 distinct CDR3 sequences, about 9% seen once; the top ten hold more than 8%. Concerning this clonotype itself: Its specificity is unknown.

This TCR was recovered from a woman between 50 and 59 years old in good health. The sample was naive T cells sorted from blood. J is TRBJ2-1 and V is TRBV7-2; D gene unclear. CDR3 sequence (DNA): TGTGCCAGCAGCTTATCGTGGTCCATATACAATGAGCAGTTCTTC. Its translation: CASSLSWSIYNEQFF.